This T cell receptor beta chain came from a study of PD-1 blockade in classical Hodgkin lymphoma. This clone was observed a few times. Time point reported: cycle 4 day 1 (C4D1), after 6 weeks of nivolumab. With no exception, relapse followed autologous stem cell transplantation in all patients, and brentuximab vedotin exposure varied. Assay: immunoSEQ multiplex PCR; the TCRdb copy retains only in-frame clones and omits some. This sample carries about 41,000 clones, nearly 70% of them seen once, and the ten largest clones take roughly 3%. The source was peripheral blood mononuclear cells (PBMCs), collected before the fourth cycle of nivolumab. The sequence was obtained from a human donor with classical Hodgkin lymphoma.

The CDR3, as DNA: TGTGCCATCGGGGTAACGGGTGAGCAGTACTTC. Its protein is CAIGVTGEQYF. The chain uses TRBV10-3 and TRBJ2-7; D not certain. Trimming stripped 8 bases from V and 7 bases from J, with 12 bases between. The CDR3 runs to 11 residues. Germline V CDR1 and CDR2: ENHRY, SYGVKD.